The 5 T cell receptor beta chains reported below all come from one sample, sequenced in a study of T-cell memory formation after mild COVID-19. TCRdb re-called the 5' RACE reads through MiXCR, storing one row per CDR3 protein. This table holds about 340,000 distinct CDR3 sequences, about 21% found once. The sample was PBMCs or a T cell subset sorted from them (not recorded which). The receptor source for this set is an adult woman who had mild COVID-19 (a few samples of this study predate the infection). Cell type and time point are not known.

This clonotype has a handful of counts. CDR3 loop: CASTRPRDRGFMDTEAFF. DNA of the CDR3: TGTGCCAGCACTCGCCCCCGGGACAGGGGTTTTATGGACACTGAAGCTTTCTTT. V and J are TRBV28 and TRBJ1-1, with TRBD1 matching over 10 bases. Trimming removed 7 bases from V and 3 bases from J; junction bases left unmatched: 17. The CDR3 has 18 residues. Germline-derived CDR1 and CDR2 are MDHEN and SYDVKM.

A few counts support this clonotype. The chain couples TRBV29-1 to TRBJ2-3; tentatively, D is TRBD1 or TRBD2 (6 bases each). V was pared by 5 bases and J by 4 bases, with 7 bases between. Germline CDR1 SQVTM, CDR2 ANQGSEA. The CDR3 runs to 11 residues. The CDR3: CSVRGPDTQYF. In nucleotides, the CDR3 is TGCAGCGTTCGGGGGCCAGATACGCAGTATTTT.

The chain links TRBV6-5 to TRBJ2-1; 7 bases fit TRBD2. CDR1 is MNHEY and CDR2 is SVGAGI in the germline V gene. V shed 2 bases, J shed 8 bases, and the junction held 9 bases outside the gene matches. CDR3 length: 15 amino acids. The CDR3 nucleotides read TGTGCCAGCAGTTACGCCGGGGGGACCGCCCATGAGCAGTTCTTC. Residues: CASSYAGGTAHEQFF.

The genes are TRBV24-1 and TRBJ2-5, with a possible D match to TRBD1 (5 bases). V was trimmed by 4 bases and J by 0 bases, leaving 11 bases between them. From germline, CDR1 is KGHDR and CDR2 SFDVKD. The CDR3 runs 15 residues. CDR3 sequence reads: CATSERDSYQETQYF. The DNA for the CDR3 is TGTGCCACCAGTGAACGCGACAGCTACCAAGAGACCCAGTACTTC.

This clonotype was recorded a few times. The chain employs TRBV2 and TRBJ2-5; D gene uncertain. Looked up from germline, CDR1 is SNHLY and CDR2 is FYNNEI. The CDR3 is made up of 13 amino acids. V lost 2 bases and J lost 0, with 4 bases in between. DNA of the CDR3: TGTGCCAGCAGTGAAATCAACCAAGAGACCCAGTACTTC. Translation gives CASSEINQETQYF.